The rows below give T cell receptor beta chains drawn from one sample of a study of regulatory T cells in long-lasting Graves disease. TCRdb processed the multiplex PCR reads anew with MiXCR; each CDR3 protein has one entry. The data contain some 280,000 distinct CDR3 sequences, around a fifth of them singletons. The input for sequencing was peripheral blood mononuclear cells (PBMCs), taken when the disease was refractory, from a patient treated with antithyroid drugs. Receptors were obtained from a female donor with Graves disease. Each CDR3 is given with its conserved first and last residue. A D gene is named only where the DNA matches it firmly. Expanded clones are given a class, and other clones once, few, many or no size at all.

size: few
V: TRBV15
D: -
J: TRBJ1-2
length: 15
DNA: TGTGCCACCAGCGACAGGCCCCATCAAGGCTATGGCTACACCTTC
CDR3: CATSDRPHQGYGYTF

size: many
V: TRBV14
D: -
J: TRBJ2-2
length: 12
DNA: TGTGCCAGCAGCCAAGTCACCGGGGAGCTGTTTTTT
CDR3: CASSQVTGELFF

size: -
V: TRBV3-1
D: -
J: TRBJ1-4
length: 15
DNA: TGTGCCAGCAGTCTACGGGCGGGTAGTAATGAAAAACTGTTTTTT
CDR3: CASSLRAGSNEKLFF

size: -
V: TRBV6-2/TRBV6-3
D: -
J: TRBJ1-2
length: 12
DNA: TGTGCCAGCAGTTCTCCGACGCGGGGCTACACCTTC
CDR3: CASSSPTRGYTF

size: -
V: TRBV12-3/TRBV12-4
D: -
J: TRBJ2-7
length: 15
DNA: TGTGCCAGCAGCCCAGGGACATCCACGCACTACGAGCAGTACTTC
CDR3: CASSPGTSTHYEQYF

size: few
V: TRBV19
D: -
J: TRBJ1-2
length: 14
DNA: TGTGCCAGTAAGACCGACAGGAACTACTATGGCTACACCTTC
CDR3: CASKTDRNYYGYTF

size: few
V: TRBV4-2
D: TRBD1
J: TRBJ2-5
length: 18
DNA: TGTGCCAGCAGCCAAGATCTCTCTCTACAGGGGGTGGGAGAGACCCAGTACTTC
CDR3: CASSQDLSLQGVGETQYF

size: -
V: TRBV29-1
D: -
J: TRBJ1-3
length: 16
DNA: TGCAGCGTTGAAGCTTTACTTTCAGGGTCCGGAAACACCATATATTTT
CDR3: CSVEALLSGSGNTIYF

size: few
V: TRBV7-6
D: TRBD1
J: TRBJ1-4
length: 15
DNA: TGTGCCAGCAGCGTTGCACAGGGGCTCAAGGAAAAACTGTTTTTT
CDR3: CASSVAQGLKEKLFF

size: -
V: TRBV5-1
D: TRBD1
J: TRBJ2-3
length: 15
DNA: TGCGCCAGCAGGGAGACGACAGGGGGCACAGATACGCAGTATTTT
CDR3: CASRETTGGTDTQYF

size: many
V: TRBV28
D: -
J: TRBJ2-5
length: 14
DNA: TGTGCCAGCAGTTTTTCGGGGGGCCGGGAGACCCAGTACTTC
CDR3: CASSFSGGRETQYF

size: -
V: TRBV4-3
D: TRBD1
J: TRBJ1-2
length: 14
DNA: TGCGCCAGCAGCCACTCGCGGACAGGGAACGGCTACACCTTC
CDR3: CASSHSRTGNGYTF

size: many
V: TRBV2
D: -
J: TRBJ2-5
length: 15
DNA: TGTGCCAGCAGTGAGAGCGGGTTCGGGGGAGAGACCCAGTACTTC
CDR3: CASSESGFGGETQYF

size: few
V: TRBV6-2/TRBV6-3
D: -
J: TRBJ1-5
length: 15
DNA: TGTGCCAGCAGTGAAGGTAGGGGCGCGAGTCAGCCCCAGCATTTT
CDR3: CASSEGRGASQPQHF

size: -
V: TRBV6-5
D: -
J: TRBJ1-1
length: 12
DNA: TGTGCCAGCAGTTACTCTTTCACTGAAGCTTTCTTT
CDR3: CASSYSFTEAFF

size: few
V: TRBV7-2
D: -
J: TRBJ2-7
length: 16
DNA: TGTGCCAGCAGCTCACAGGGTTTATTTCCAGCCTACGAGCAGTACTTC
CDR3: CASSSQGLFPAYEQYF

size: -
V: TRBV4-1
D: -
J: TRBJ2-5
length: 13
DNA: TGCGCCAGCAGCCAAGCTGTGAGGGAGACCCAGTACTTC
CDR3: CASSQAVRETQYF

size: -
V: TRBV7-3
D: -
J: TRBJ2-3
length: 18
DNA: TGTGCCAGCAGCTTAGGATTGGGGGTAGCAGGTAGCACAGATACGCAGTATTTT
CDR3: CASSLGLGVAGSTDTQYF

size: many
V: TRBV6-1
D: -
J: TRBJ1-2
length: 18
DNA: TGTGCCAGCAGAACACTCACATTCCGGGACACCGTTAACTATGGCTACACCTTC
CDR3: CASRTLTFRDTVNYGYTF

size: few
V: TRBV2
D: TRBD1
J: TRBJ2-5
length: 13
DNA: TGTGCCAGCAGCAGGGGGCCCAGTGAGACCCAGTACTTC
CDR3: CASSRGPSETQYF

size: few
V: TRBV7-9
D: TRBD2
J: TRBJ2-7
length: 15
DNA: TGTGCCAGCAGCGACCGGACTAGCACTAGTTACGAGCAGTACTTC
CDR3: CASSDRTSTSYEQYF

size: -
V: TRBV6-4
D: TRBD2
J: TRBJ2-2
length: 15
DNA: TGTGCCAGCAGTTCGGGACTAGCGGCAACCGGGGAGCTGTTTTTT
CDR3: CASSSGLAATGELFF

size: -
V: TRBV7-9
D: -
J: TRBJ1-1
length: 14
DNA: TGTGCCAGCAGCTTACGGGACACGAACACTGAAGCTTTCTTT
CDR3: CASSLRDTNTEAFF

size: many
V: TRBV20-1
D: TRBD1
J: TRBJ2-5
length: 15
DNA: TGCAGTGCTAGGTATACGGGACAGGTCAAAGAGACCCAGTACTTC
CDR3: CSARYTGQVKETQYF

size: few
V: TRBV7-2
D: TRBD1
J: TRBJ2-2
length: 17
DNA: TGTGCCAGCAGCTTCCCTCCGGGACAGGGATACACCGGGGAGCTGTTTTTT
CDR3: CASSFPPGQGYTGELFF

size: -
V: TRBV18
D: -
J: TRBJ2-7
length: 15
DNA: TGTGCCAGCTCATCAAACCGGGACTCGGTGTACGAGCAGTACTTC
CDR3: CASSSNRDSVYEQYF

size: many
V: TRBV30
D: -
J: TRBJ2-4
length: 14
DNA: TGTGCCTGGAGTTGGTCCCGAGCCAAAAACATTCAGTACTTC
CDR3: CAWSWSRAKNIQYF

size: few
V: TRBV3-1
D: -
J: TRBJ1-6
length: 15
DNA: TGTGCCAGCAGCCTGACAGGCAACTATAATTCACCCCTCCACTTT
CDR3: CASSLTGNYNSPLHF